Reported below is one T cell receptor (beta chain). Authors' processing steps: Estimates of nucleated cell counts were drawn from the amplification of reference gene primers. The data were produced by immunoSEQ multiplex PCR, yet TCRdb's version contains in-frame clones alone and is incomplete. From that table come the V and J calls and clone size; the DNA was used to work out D and trimming. The sample yields a few hundred thousand clones, around 90% seen once. This specimen belongs to a study of blood T cell repertoires in COVID-19. Study in general: Material from acute and convalescent COVID-19 was sourced from the United States, Italy and Spain. PBMCs, B-cell-depleted T cells, or T cells provided the cDNA or gDNA that made up the material.

The clonotype comes from a woman in her 40s who had recovered from COVID-19. Sequencing was done on a sample of peripheral blood.

The CDR3 sequence is CASRLSGTVTGELFF. The CDR3 DNA sequence: TGTGCCAGCAGACTTAGCGGGACAGTCACCGGGGAGCTGTTTTTT. The gene calls are TRBV28 and TRBJ2-2; maybe TRBD2 (8 bases). The CDR3 contains 15 residues. The germline V gene has CDR1 MDHEN and CDR2 SYDVKM. V lost 6 bases, J lost 4 bases, and 15 bases lay in between.